This T cell receptor beta chain was documented in a study of blood T cells in healthy people across ages. General observations from the study: In older individuals, TCR beta diversity per million T cells was lower, falling roughly linearly with age. Both higher diversity and more naive CD4+ cells marked long-lived donors when set against aged donors.

Each sample yielded at least 6 million isolated PBMCs. Alongside a J-beta primer mix, a sample-barcoded 5' primer served in a second PCR lasting about 7 to 11 cycles. Sequencing recovered at least 3 million CDR3-containing paired-end reads from each sample. In TCRdb, the 5' RACE reads were re-called with MiXCR into one record per CDR3 protein. The repertoire includes hundreds of thousands of distinct CDR3 sequences, more than 55% of them detected once, and roughly 24% sits in the top ten. J was trimmed by 0 bases and V by 6 bases; bases with no gene match: 10. The CDR3 runs 18 residues. Germline CDR1 SNHLY, CDR2 FYNNEI. A note on this clonotype: Its cognate antigen is unknown.

The gene calls are TRBV2 and TRBJ2-5; TRBD2 matches at 13 bases. The source of this sequence is a man aged 35 to 55 in good health. Material: blood. The CDR3 DNA is TGTGCCAGCAGCCCGCGGGGGACTAGCGGGGAGTACCAAGAGACCCAGTACTTC. Amino acids: CASSPRGTSGEYQETQYF.